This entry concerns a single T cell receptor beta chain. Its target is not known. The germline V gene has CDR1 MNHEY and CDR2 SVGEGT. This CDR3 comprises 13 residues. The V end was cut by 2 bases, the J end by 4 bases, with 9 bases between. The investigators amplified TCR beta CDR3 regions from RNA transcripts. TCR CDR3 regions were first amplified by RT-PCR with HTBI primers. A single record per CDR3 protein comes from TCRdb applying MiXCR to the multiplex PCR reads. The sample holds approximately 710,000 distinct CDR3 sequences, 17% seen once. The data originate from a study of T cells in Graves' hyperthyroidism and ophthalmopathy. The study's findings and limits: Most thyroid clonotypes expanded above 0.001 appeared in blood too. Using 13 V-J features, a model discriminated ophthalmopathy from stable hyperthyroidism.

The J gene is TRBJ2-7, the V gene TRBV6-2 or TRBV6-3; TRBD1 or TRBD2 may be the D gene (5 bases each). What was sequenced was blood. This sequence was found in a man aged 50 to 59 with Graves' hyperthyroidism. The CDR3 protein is CASSYEGWYEQYF. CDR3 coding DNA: TGTGCCAGCAGTTACGAGGGGTGGTACGAGCAGTACTTC.